This T cell receptor beta chain is drawn from a study of cytomegalovirus exposure and HLA in healthy donors. General study results and limits: As was reported, the classifier diagnosed cytomegalovirus status with high specificity and sensitivity. Overall, roughly 170 TCR beta chains were annotated as cytomegalovirus-associated. Most TCR sequences showed up rarely, but some public TCRs showed up in many donors.

Germline V CDR1 and CDR2: SGHAT, FQDESV (reference sequence). V was clipped by 1 base and J by 2 bases; unmatched bases: 4. This CDR3 spans 15 amino acids. Some clones are missing from TCRdb's copy, which holds only in-frame ones; the method was immunoSEQ multiplex PCR. Here the sample spans some 180,000 clones, around 86% being singletons. In this sample, this clone turned up once. What it recognizes is unknown. The donors were members of the validation cohort comprising about 120 subjects, separate from the roughly 670-subject first cohort. J is TRBJ2-5 and V is TRBV11-1; 7 bases are a match to TRBD1. This receptor was obtained from a man aged 25-45 years in good health and CMV-seropositive. Sequenced material: PBMCs. CDR3 protein: CASSLVQGLQETQYF. The CDR3 DNA reads TGTGCCAGCAGCTTAGTACAGGGGCTGCAAGAGACCCAGTACTTC.